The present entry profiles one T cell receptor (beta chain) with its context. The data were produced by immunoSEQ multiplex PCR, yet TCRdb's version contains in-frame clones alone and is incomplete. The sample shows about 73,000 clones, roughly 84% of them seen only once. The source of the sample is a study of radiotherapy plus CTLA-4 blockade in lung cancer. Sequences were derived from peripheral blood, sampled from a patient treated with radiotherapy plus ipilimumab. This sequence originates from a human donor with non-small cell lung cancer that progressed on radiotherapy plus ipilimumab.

This chain's CDR3 is CASSFNFLAGTYEQYF. For the CDR3, the DNA is TGTGCCAGCAGCTTCAATTTCCTAGCGGGAACCTACGAGCAGTACTTC. The J gene is TRBJ2-7, the V gene TRBV11-2, with TRBD2 matching 9 bases. CDR1 is SGHAT, CDR2 FQNNGV, per germline. This CDR3 contains 16 residues. The ends lost 3 bases at V and 2 bases at J; junction bases unmatched: 8.